This is a list of T cell receptor beta chains from one sample in a study of shared clonotypes between healthy human individuals. Here immunoSEQ multiplex PCR was the method, and the copy in TCRdb shows in-frame clones only, minus some. The table records around 2.5 million clones, over 85% of them present only once. Sequencing used naive CD4+ T cells from PBMCs. The receptors were gathered from a man younger than 35 in good health. Some clones in this sample may be carry-over from other donors' samples. The CDR3 runs from the conserved cysteine through the conserved F or W. The D gene is left open where the match is weak. Clone size is shown for a subset of rows, as once, few, many or a class of expanded clone.

DNA: TGCGCCAGCAGCTTGAGTCAGAACACTGAAGCTTTCTTT
CDR3: CASSLSQNTEAFF
D: -
J: TRBJ1-1
size: -
V: TRBV5-1

DNA: TGTGCCAGCAGCTTCCTTGGAGGGGAACCGGCTTTCTTT
CDR3: CASSFLGGEPAFF
D: -
J: TRBJ1-1
size: -
V: TRBV7-9

DNA: TGCAGTGCTCTCACAGATACGCAGTATTTT
CDR3: CSALTDTQYF
D: -
J: TRBJ2-3
size: -
V: TRBV20-1

DNA: TGTGCCAGCTCATACGACAGTTTCCTTTCTGGAAATGCAGGGTTGTCGAGCTACACCTTC
CDR3: CASSYDSFLSGNAGLSSYTF
D: -
J: TRBJ1-2
size: -
V: TRBV18

DNA: TGTGCCAGCAGCTCGGGACGGGGGGGAACTAATGAAAAACTGTTTTTT
CDR3: CASSSGRGGTNEKLFF
D: -
J: TRBJ1-4
size: -
V: TRBV7-8

DNA: TGTGCCAGCAGCTCACCCCCAGGCGGGAGGGCTCACGGGGAGCTGTTTTTT
CDR3: CASSSPPGGRAHGELFF
D: TRBD2
J: TRBJ2-2
size: -
V: TRBV11-1

DNA: TGTGCCAGCTCACCAGAAGCGGGAGCTTACAATGAGCAGTTCTTC
CDR3: CASSPEAGAYNEQFF
D: TRBD2
J: TRBJ2-1
size: once
V: TRBV18

DNA: TGTGCCAGCAGTTCCCCGGACAGGGACAATCAGCCCCAGCATTTT
CDR3: CASSSPDRDNQPQHF
D: TRBD1
J: TRBJ1-5
size: -
V: TRBV28

DNA: TGTGCCAGCAGCGCAAGACTAGCGGGAGGGCCGTCCAATGAGCAGTTCTTC
CDR3: CASSARLAGGPSNEQFF
D: TRBD2
J: TRBJ2-1
size: -
V: TRBV7-8

DNA: TGTGCCAGCAGTCGGACAGTTAGCAATCAGCCCCAGCATTTT
CDR3: CASSRTVSNQPQHF
D: -
J: TRBJ1-5
size: -
V: TRBV28

DNA: TGTGCCAGCAGGCCTACTAGCGGTTCCTACAATGAGCAGTTCTTC
CDR3: CASRPTSGSYNEQFF
D: TRBD2
J: TRBJ2-1
size: -
V: TRBV7-2

DNA: TGCGCCAGCAGCGGCCTACAGGACTCGGACACCGGGGAGCTGTTTTTT
CDR3: CASSGLQDSDTGELFF
D: -
J: TRBJ2-2
size: -
V: TRBV5-1

DNA: TGTGCCTGGAGTGTCTTACAGGGGGAAACTGAAGCTTTCTTT
CDR3: CAWSVLQGETEAFF
D: TRBD1
J: TRBJ1-1
size: -
V: TRBV30

DNA: TGTGCCAGCAGCTTAAGGTCTAGCGGATACGAGCAGTACTTC
CDR3: CASSLRSSGYEQYF
D: TRBD2
J: TRBJ2-7
size: -
V: TRBV7-2